The 27 T cell receptor beta chains reported below all come from one sample, sequenced in a study of blood T cells in healthy people across ages. PCR was performed a second time for about 7 to 12 cycles using a sample-barcoded 5' primer and a J-beta primer mix. MiXCR, run by TCRdb on the 5' RACE reads, gives a single entry per CDR3 protein. The sample includes about 570,000 distinct CDR3 sequences, about 28% of them seen just once. A further study also used this sample, focusing on T cells of mothers and their children.

Sequences were obtained from blood. The receptors come from a boy aged 2 to 10 in good health.

Points on this clonotype: A read error may account for a junction end that differs from germline. The chain has TRBV20-1 and TRBJ1-1; no clear D gene. This CDR3 has 14 amino acids. Germline V gene lookup returns CDR1 DFQATT and CDR2 SNEGSKA (reference sequence). CDR3 DNA: TGCAGTGCTTTTTGGGGATTGGGGAACACTGAGGCTTTCTTT. This translates into CSAFWGLGNTEAFF.

Concerning this clonotype itself: One end of the junction varies from germline; a read error may be responsible. The rearrangement joins TRBV15 to TRBJ1-1; D might be TRBD1 (6 bases). CDR1 LNHNV and CDR2 YYDKDF come from the germline V gene (reference sequence). The CDR3 sequence is 14 residues long. The CDR3 bases are TGTGTCACCAGCAAAACAGGGTCGGGCACTGAAGCTTTCTTT. As protein: CVTSKTGSGTEAFF. The full variable domain, with the rest looked up from reference TRBV15 and TRBJ1-1, is DAMVIQNPRYQVTQFGKPVTLSCSQTLNHNVMYWYQQKSSQAPKLLFHYYDKDFNNEADTPDNFQSRRPNTSFCFLDIRSPGLGDTAMYLCVTSKTGSGTEAFFGQGTRLTVV.

This sequence joins TRBV5-4 and TRBJ1-2; tentative D call: TRBD1 (5 bases). CDR1 SGHNT and CDR2 YYREEE come from the germline V gene (reference sequence). V was shortened by 0 bases and J by 2 bases, with 14 bases between the two germline ends. This CDR3 spans 16 amino acids. Here the CDR3 reads CASSLGGTLGNYGYTF. The DNA of the CDR3 is TGTGCCAGCAGCTTGGGGGGGACCTTGGGCAACTATGGCTACACCTTC.

This chain connects TRBV12-3 or TRBV12-4 to TRBJ2-1, with TRBD2 as a possible D gene (6 bases). Gene TRBJ2-5 matches the end of the DNA better, so the J call may be wrong. CDR3 size: 15 residues. The DNA of the CDR3 is TGTGCCAGCAGTTTAGCGGGAGGTAACCCCTACGACCAGTACTTC. It codes for CASSLAGGNPYDQYF.

In its sample, this clonotype was seen a few times. The genes are TRBV5-5 and TRBJ2-7; 14 positions agree with TRBD2. TRBJ2-1 explains the end of the DNA better; the J call may be wrong. The CDR3 totals 16 residues. The germline gives CDR1 SGHKS, CDR2 YYEKEE (reference sequence). The CDR3: CASSSLTSGRGDEQFF. The CDR3 region has the DNA TGTGCCAGCAGTTCCTTGACTAGCGGGAGGGGTGATGAGCAGTTCTTC.

The rearrangement links TRBV20-1 to TRBJ2-5; D might be TRBD1 or TRBD2, each matching 5 bases. Germline CDR1 DFQATT, CDR2 SNEGSKA (reference sequence). V was clipped by 5 bases and J by 5 bases, with 12 bases between them. There are 12 residues in the CDR3. The CDR3 DNA follows: TGCAGTGCTTGGGACGTTGGGGAGACCCAGTACTTC. This encodes CSAWDVGETQYF.

The V and J genes are TRBV12-3 or TRBV12-4 and TRBJ1-2; D is uncertain. Trimming stripped 6 bases from V and 8 bases from J, with 13 bases between. The CDR3 extends over 12 amino acids. CDR3 in amino acids: CASSSRWRGYTF. The CDR3 DNA follows: TGTGCCAGCAGCTCCCGGTGGAGGGGCTACACCTTC.

The genes are TRBV4-2 and TRBJ2-2; D is unclear. This CDR3 spans 14 amino acids. V was pared by 0 bases and J by 6 bases, with 8 bases between. Germline loops: CDR1 LGHNA, CDR2 YNFKEQ. The CDR3 region is CASSQDSRAGELFF. The CDR3 DNA is TGTGCCAGCAGCCAAGATTCCCGGGCCGGGGAGCTGTTTTTT.

The chain carries TRBV27 and TRBJ2-3; no clear D gene. The CDR3 consists of 14 residues. CDR1 is MNHEY and CDR2 is SMNVEV in the germline V gene (reference sequence). The V end was cut by 2 bases, the J end by 2 bases, with 8 bases between. CDR3 sequence (DNA): TGTGCCAGCAGTTTAAACACCCACACAGATACGCAGTATTTT. Encoded protein: CASSLNTHTDTQYF.

The chain has TRBV25-1 and TRBJ2-1; D is unresolved. The J call may be mistaken, given a closer DNA end match to TRBJ2-7. The CDR3 covers 13 residues. Per the germline V gene, CDR1 is MGHDK and CDR2 is SYGVNS. This chain's CDR3 is CASSESWRPEQYF. The DNA for the CDR3 is TGTGCCAGCAGTGAATCTTGGCGACCTGAGCAGTACTTC.

This chain joins TRBV12-3 or TRBV12-4 and TRBJ2-5; D possibly corresponds to TRBD1 (7 bases). The CDR3 runs to 15 residues. Trimming removed 6 bases from V and 5 bases from J, with 19 bases in between. CDR3 region: CASSSGLEGAETQYF. The CDR3 DNA follows: TGTGCCAGCAGCTCAGGGCTGGAGGGGGCGGAGACCCAGTACTTC.

V gene TRBV2 combines with J gene TRBJ2-3, with 8 bases identical to TRBD1. The CDR3 has 16 amino acids. V dropped 0 bases and J dropped 2; count of bases not matched to a gene: 4. The germline gives CDR1 SNHLY, CDR2 FYNNEI. The CDR3 DNA reads TGTGCCAGCAGTGAAGCTGGGACAGGCTCCACAGATACGCAGTATTTT. This translates into CASSEAGTGSTDTQYF.

The V call is TRBV28, the J call TRBJ2-5, with 14 bases lining up with TRBD2. Germline CDR1 is MDHEN and CDR2 is SYDVKM. Trimming cost V 5 bases and J 3 bases; bases outside gene matches: 11. This CDR3 region has 18 residues. Here the CDR3 reads CASSQPGLAGVLEETQYF. CDR3 coding DNA: TGTGCCAGCAGTCAGCCGGGACTAGCGGGAGTTTTGGAAGAGACCCAGTACTTC. The variable domain in full, completed from reference TRBV28 and TRBJ2-5, reads DVKVTQSSRYLVKRTGEKVFLECVQDMDHENMFWYRQDPGLGLRLIYFSYDVKMKEKGDIPEGYSVSREKKERFSLILESASTNQTSMYLCASSQPGLAGVLEETQYFGPGTRLLVL.

The V and J genes are TRBV7-2 and TRBJ2-3; D is unclear. The CDR3 loop spans 17 amino acids. V was trimmed by 1 base and J by 5 bases, leaving 19 bases between them. Germline V CDR1 and CDR2: SGHTA, FQGNSA. Here the CDR3 DNA reads TGTGCCAGCAGCTTAGAGGCCCTGCCTGGGTTGGGAGATACGCAGTATTTT. Amino acids: CASSLEALPGLGDTQYF.

This clonotype was picked up one time. The chain recombines TRBV5-1 with TRBJ1-4; 7 bases agree with TRBD1. The germline gives CDR1 SGHRS, CDR2 YFSETQ. J gave up 3 bases and V 0 bases, and 8 bases lay outside the gene matches. The CDR3 extends over 17 amino acids. The CDR3 sequence: CASSLVSQGRSNEKLFF. In DNA, the CDR3 is TGCGCCAGCAGCTTGGTGTCACAGGGGCGATCTAATGAAAAACTGTTTTTT.

This chain uses TRBV4-1 with TRBJ2-5; possible D gene TRBD1, 6 bases. The germline gives CDR1 MGHRA, CDR2 YSYEKL. The ends were cut back, 2 bases at V and 2 bases at J, with 12 bases in the middle. This CDR3 is built from 15 residues. CDR3 in DNA: TGCGCCAGCAGCCAACTTTACAGGGAGCAAGAGACCCAGTACTTC. Its protein product is CASSQLYREQETQYF.

The rearrangement uses TRBV7-2 and TRBJ2-7; a possible D gene is TRBD1 (5 bases). The CDR3 totals 14 residues. Germline CDR1 and CDR2: SGHTA and FQGNSA. The germline V and J ends were trimmed by 5 bases and 6 bases, with 17 bases remaining between them. For the CDR3, the DNA is TGTGCCAGCAGCCCCGAGCCAGGGAAACCCGAGCAGTACTTC. The encoded protein is CASSPEPGKPEQYF.

As to this clonotype: A much larger clonotype is one base distant, so this may be a read error. The chain is built from TRBV3-1 and TRBJ2-1; D gene unclear. This CDR3 is 13 amino acids long. Germline V lookup: CDR1 LGHDT, CDR2 YNNKEL (reference sequence). The CDR3 sequence is CAGSQVPYNEQFF. The CDR3 nucleotides are TGTGCCGGCAGCCAAGTTCCGTACAATGAGCAGTTCTTC.

In its sample, this clonotype was seen a few times. The CDR3 sequence is CASSQTGTGYSDTQYF. For the CDR3, the DNA is TGCGCCAGCAGCCAGACCGGGACAGGGTATTCAGATACGCAGTATTTT. This chain links TRBV4-1 with TRBJ2-3; 9 positions agree with TRBD1. Germline V gives CDR1 MGHRA, CDR2 YSYEKL. J lost 4 bases, V lost 3 bases, and 8 bases had no gene match. This CDR3 is built from 16 residues.

The rearrangement joins TRBV29-1 to TRBJ2-1; possible D gene TRBD2, 5 bases. Trimming removed 1 base at V and 4 bases at J, with 14 bases between. CDR1 and CDR2 (germline): SQVTM, ANQGSEA. The CDR3 extends over 15 amino acids. In nucleotides, the CDR3 is TGCAGCGTTGAAGGGATCGAGGGAGCTTACAATGAGCAGTTCTTC. Residues: CSVEGIEGAYNEQFF.

In its sample, this clonotype was seen a few times. The rearrangement uses TRBV6-6 and TRBJ2-3; TRBD2 matches 9 bases. This CDR3 is built from 15 residues. V gave up 8 bases and J gave up 1 base; unmatched junction bases: 7. Germline CDR1 and CDR2: MNHNY and SVGAGI (reference sequence). In nucleotides, the CDR3 is TGTGCCAGCGCCCAAATAGCGGGGGGCACAGATACGCAGTATTTT. Protein product: CASAQIAGGTDTQYF.

There are a few counts of this clonotype. The chain recombines TRBV9 with TRBJ2-7; no clear D. Germline CDR1 SGDLS, CDR2 YYNGEE. CDR3 length equals 14 residues. V gave up 3 bases and J gave up 2 bases, with 12 bases separating them. The CDR3, as DNA: TGTGCCAGCAGCGATGGACCGAACCCCTACGAGCAGTACTTC. It translates to CASSDGPNPYEQYF.

The V gene is TRBV9, the J gene TRBJ2-5, with D perhaps assigned TRBD1 or TRBD2 (5 bases each). Near its end, the DNA agrees better with TRBJ2-7, so the J call may be wrong. Germline V gives CDR1 SGDLS, CDR2 YYNGEE. The CDR3 spans 14 residues. CDR3 nucleotide sequence: TGTGCCAGCAGCGAGGGACCGATAAGCTACGAGCAGTACTTC. Protein sequence: CASSEGPISYEQYF.

In its sample, this clonotype was seen a few times. The chain recombines TRBV6-6 with TRBJ2-3, with 13 bases aligning to TRBD2. This CDR3 comprises 14 residues. Looked up from germline, CDR1 is MNHNY and CDR2 is SVGAGI (reference sequence). The V and J ends lost 8 bases and 8 bases, in that order; junction bases with no gene match: 7. CDR3 region: CASQTSGGKGTQYF. The CDR3 region has the DNA TGTGCCAGCCAGACTAGCGGGGGGAAGGGTACGCAGTATTTT.

A remark on this clonotype: A read error may produce the germline difference seen at one junction end. This chain joins TRBV15 and TRBJ2-5, with D unresolved. Looked up from germline, CDR1 is LNHNV and CDR2 is YYDKDF (reference sequence). The length of the CDR3 is 12 residues. CDR3 sequence reads: CATSRDQATQYF. In DNA form, the CDR3 reads TGTGCCACCAGCAGAGACCAAGCGACCCAGTACTTC.

J is TRBJ2-5 and V is TRBV20-1; 9 nucleotides agree with TRBD2. J lost 1 base, V lost 2 bases, and 5 bases had no gene match. In germline, CDR1 is DFQATT, CDR2 SNEGSKA (reference sequence). CDR3 length: 15 residues. For the CDR3, the DNA is TGCAGTGCTAGACGGAGCGGGAGGATCCAAGAGACCCAGTACTTC. Translating it yields CSARRSGRIQETQYF.

The table lists this clonotype with a few counts. This sequence joins TRBV10-3 and TRBJ2-7, with 9 positions matching TRBD2. J gave up 1 base and V 8 bases, and 3 bases lay outside the gene matches. The CDR3 runs 13 residues. Germline V gene sequence: CDR1 ENHRY, CDR2 SYGVKD. The CDR3 loop is CAIQLAGSYEQYF. CDR3 coding DNA: TGTGCCATCCAGCTAGCGGGATCCTACGAGCAGTACTTC.